This T cell receptor beta chain originates from a study of identical twins. Everyone who donated was a healthy Caucasian. The germline V gene encodes CDR1 MNHEY and CDR2 SVGAGI. The CDR3 is made up of 17 amino acids. The J segment lost 4 bases and the V segment lost 0 bases, leaving 9 bases of the junction unmatched. One entry per CDR3 protein, called by TCRdb with MiXCR from the 5' RACE reads. The table lists under 350,000 distinct CDR3 sequences, roughly 9% of them singletons. Note on this clonotype: The antigen is not known.

Whole-study findings and limits: Potential partial confounding of zero-insertion analyses by invariant MAIT and iNKT cells was noted.

This sample was also put to use in a study of yellow fever vaccine responses in identical twins. Turning to that study: Twins reportedly had a vaccine T cell response that seemed partly convergent, partly personalized.

The receptor was derived from a woman between 18 and 29 years old in good health. The material sequenced was CD8+ T cells sorted from blood. The J gene is TRBJ2-3, the V gene TRBV6-5, with 8 bases aligning to TRBD1. The CDR3 bases are TGTGCCAGCAGTTACTCGATCAGGACAGGGTTGTCAGATACGCAGTATTTT. This sequence encodes CASSYSIRTGLSDTQYF.